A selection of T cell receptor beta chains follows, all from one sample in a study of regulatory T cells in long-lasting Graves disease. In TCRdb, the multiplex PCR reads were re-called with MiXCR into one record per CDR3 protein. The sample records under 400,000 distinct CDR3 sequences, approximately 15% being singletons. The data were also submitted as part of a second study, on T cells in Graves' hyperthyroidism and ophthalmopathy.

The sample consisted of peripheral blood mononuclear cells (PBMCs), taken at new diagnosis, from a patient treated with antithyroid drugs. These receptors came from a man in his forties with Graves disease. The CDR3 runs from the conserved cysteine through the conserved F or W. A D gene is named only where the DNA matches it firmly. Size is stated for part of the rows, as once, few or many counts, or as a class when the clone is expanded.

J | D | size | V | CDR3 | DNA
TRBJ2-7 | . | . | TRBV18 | CASSPTAGSYNEQYF | TGTGCCAGCTCACCAACCGCAGGTTCCTACAATGAGCAGTACTTC
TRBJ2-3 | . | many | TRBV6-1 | CASSEIPRDTQYF | TGTGCCAGCAGTGAGATCCCTCGAGATACGCAGTATTTT
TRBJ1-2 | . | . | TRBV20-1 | CSAPTSGPGVYGYTF | TGCAGTGCTCCAACCAGTGGACCTGGGGTCTATGGCTACACCTTC
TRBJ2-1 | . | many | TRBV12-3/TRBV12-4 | CASSPLGGVYNEQFF | TGTGCCAGCAGTCCCCTTGGCGGGGTTTACAATGAGCAGTTCTTC
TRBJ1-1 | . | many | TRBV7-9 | CASSPAPTILNTEAFF | TGTGCCAGCAGCCCTGCCCCGACAATACTGAACACTGAAGCTTTCTTT
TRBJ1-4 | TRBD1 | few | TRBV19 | CASSIRGRGSEKLFF | TGTGCCAGTAGTATTAGGGGGCGAGGGAGTGAAAAACTGTTTTTT
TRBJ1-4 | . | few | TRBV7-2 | CASSPDPGTTNEKLFF | TGTGCCAGCAGCCCAGACCCAGGAACAACTAATGAAAAACTGTTTTTT
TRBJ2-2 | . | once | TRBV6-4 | CASSDSMGVTGELFF | TGTGCCAGCAGTGACTCGATGGGAGTCACCGGGGAGCTGTTTTTT
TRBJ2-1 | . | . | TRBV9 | CASSVGGSTYNEQFF | TGTGCCAGCAGCGTAGGAGGCAGTACCTACAATGAGCAGTTCTTC
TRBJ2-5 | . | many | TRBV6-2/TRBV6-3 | CASSEVPPREETQYF | TGTGCCAGCAGTGAAGTCCCCCCGCGGGAAGAGACCCAGTACTTC
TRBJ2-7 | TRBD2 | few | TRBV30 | CAWRRLAVVYF | TGTGCCTGGAGACGACTAGCGGTGGTGTACTTC
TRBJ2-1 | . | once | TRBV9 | CASSVVAHAGIRFF | TGTGCCAGCAGCGTAGTAGCCCACGCGGGGATTAGGTTCTTC
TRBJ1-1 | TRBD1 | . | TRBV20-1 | CSASSRGPGDEAFF | TGCAGTGCTAGTAGTAGGGGGCCCGGGGATGAAGCTTTCTTT
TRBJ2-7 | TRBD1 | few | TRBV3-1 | CASSQDQSRGLGYEQYF | TGTGCCAGCAGCCAAGATCAGTCCAGGGGGCTAGGCTACGAGCAGTACTTC
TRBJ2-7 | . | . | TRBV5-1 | CASSLDEGLYEQYF | TGCGCCAGCAGCTTGGATGAGGGCCTCTACGAGCAGTACTTC
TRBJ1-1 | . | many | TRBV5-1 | CASSLKTAETEAFF | TGCGCCAGCAGCTTGAAGACGGCGGAGACTGAAGCTTTCTTT
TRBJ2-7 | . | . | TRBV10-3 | CAIGGSYEQYF | TGTGCCATCGGGGGCTCCTACGAGCAGTACTTC
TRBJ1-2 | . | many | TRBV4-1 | CASSQEPAPYNYGYTF | TGCGCCAGCAGCCAAGAACCTGCACCGTACAACTATGGCTACACCTTC
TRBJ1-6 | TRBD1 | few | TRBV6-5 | CASSLITGTGRSPLHF | TGTGCCAGCAGTTTAATAACCGGGACAGGGAGATCACCCCTCCACTTT
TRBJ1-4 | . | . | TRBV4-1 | CASSQDRMRGSNEKLFF | TGCGCCAGCAGCCAAGATCGGATGCGGGGTTCTAATGAAAAACTGTTTTTT
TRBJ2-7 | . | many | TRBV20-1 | CSAGSAASSYEQYF | TGCAGTGCCGGAAGCGCGGCCAGCTCCTACGAGCAGTACTTC